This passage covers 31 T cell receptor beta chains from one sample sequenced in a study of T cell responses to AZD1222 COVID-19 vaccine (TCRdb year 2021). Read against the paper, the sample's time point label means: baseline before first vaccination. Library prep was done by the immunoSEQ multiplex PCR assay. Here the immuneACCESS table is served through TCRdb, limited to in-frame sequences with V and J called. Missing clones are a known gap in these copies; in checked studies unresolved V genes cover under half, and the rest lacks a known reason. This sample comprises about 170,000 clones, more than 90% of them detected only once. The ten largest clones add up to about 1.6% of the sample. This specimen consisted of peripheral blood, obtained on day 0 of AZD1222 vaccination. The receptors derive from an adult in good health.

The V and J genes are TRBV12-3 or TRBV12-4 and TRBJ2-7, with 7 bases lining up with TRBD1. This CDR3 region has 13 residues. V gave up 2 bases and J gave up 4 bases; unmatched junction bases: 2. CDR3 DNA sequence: TGTGCCAGCAGTTTAAGGGGGCGGTACGAGCAGTACTTC. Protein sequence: CASSLRGRYEQYF.

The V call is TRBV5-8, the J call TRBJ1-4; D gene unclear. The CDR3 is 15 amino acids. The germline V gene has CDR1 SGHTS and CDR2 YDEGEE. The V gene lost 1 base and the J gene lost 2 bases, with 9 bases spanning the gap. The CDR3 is CASSLREMTNEKLFF. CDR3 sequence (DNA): TGTGCCAGCAGCTTGAGGGAAATGACTAATGAAAAACTGTTTTTT.

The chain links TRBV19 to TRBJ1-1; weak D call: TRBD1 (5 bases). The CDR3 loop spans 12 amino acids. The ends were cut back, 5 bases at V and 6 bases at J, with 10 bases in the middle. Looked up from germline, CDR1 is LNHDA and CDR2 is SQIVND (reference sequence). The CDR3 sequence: CASSRRDSEAFF. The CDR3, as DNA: TGTGCCAGTAGTCGGAGGGACTCTGAAGCTTTCTTT.

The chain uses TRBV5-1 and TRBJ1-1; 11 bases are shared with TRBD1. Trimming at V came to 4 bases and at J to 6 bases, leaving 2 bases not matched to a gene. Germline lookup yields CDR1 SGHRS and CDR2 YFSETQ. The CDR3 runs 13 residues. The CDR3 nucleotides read TGCGCCAGCAGCCAGGGACAGGGGGCTGAAGCTTTCTTT. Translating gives CASSQGQGAEAFF.

CDR3 region: CAWSNRLAGTYEQYF. The CDR3 coding sequence is TGTGCCTGGAGTAATAGACTAGCGGGGACCTACGAGCAGTACTTC. The chain is built from TRBV30 and TRBJ2-7, with 11 bases that match TRBD2. Germline V CDR1 and CDR2: GTSNPN, SVGIG (reference sequence). The CDR3 extends over 15 amino acids. Trimming cost V 2 bases and J 2 bases; bases outside gene matches: 5.

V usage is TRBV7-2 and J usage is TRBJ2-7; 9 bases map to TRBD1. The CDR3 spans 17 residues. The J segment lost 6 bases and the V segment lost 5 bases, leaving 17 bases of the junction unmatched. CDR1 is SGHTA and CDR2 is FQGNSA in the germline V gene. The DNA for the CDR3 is TGTGCCAGCAGCAGAACCACAGGGGGCCCCTCGTTAGGCGAGCAGTACTTC. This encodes CASSRTTGGPSLGEQYF.

The DNA of the CDR3 is TGTGCCAGCTCACCACCTCTGGGACGGCGCACAGATACGCAGTATTTT. As protein: CASSPPLGRRTDTQYF. This rearrangement joins TRBV18 to TRBJ2-3; D possibly matches TRBD1 or TRBD2 (5 bases each). The germline gives CDR1 KGHSH, CDR2 LQKENI. Deletions cut 0 bases from V and 1 base from J, with 11 bases between. CDR3 length: 16 residues.

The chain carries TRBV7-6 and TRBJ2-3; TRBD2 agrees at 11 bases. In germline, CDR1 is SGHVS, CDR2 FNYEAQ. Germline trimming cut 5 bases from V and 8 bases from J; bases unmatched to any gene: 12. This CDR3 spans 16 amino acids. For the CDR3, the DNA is TGTGCCAGCAGCCGCTCTAGCGGGGGGCCTGGAGGTACGCAGTATTTT. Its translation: CASSRSSGGPGGTQYF.

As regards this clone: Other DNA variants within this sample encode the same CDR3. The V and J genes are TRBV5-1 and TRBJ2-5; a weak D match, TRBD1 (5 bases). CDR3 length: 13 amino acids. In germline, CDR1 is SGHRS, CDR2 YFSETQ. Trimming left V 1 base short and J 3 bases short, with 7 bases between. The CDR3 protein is CASSLTGKETQYF. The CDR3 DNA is TGCGCCAGCAGCTTGACAGGCAAAGAGACCCAGTACTTC.

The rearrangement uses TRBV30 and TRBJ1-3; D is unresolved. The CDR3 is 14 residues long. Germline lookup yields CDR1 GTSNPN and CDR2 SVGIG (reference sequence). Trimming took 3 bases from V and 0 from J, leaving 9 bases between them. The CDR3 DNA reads TGTGCCTGGAGGGACTCCTTCTCTGGAAACACCATATATTTT. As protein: CAWRDSFSGNTIYF. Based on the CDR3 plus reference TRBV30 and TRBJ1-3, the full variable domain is SQTIHQWPATLVQPVGSPLSLECTVEGTSNPNLYWYRQAAGRGLQLLFYSVGIGQISSEVPQNLSASRPQDRQFILSSKKLLLSDSGFYLCAWRDSFSGNTIYFGEGSWLTVV.

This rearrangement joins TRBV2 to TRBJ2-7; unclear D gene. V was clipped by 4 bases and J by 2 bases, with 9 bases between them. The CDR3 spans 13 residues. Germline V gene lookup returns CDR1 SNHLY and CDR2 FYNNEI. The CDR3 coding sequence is TGTGCCAGCAGTGGGGCCAGCGCCTACGAGCAGTACTTC. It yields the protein CASSGASAYEQYF.

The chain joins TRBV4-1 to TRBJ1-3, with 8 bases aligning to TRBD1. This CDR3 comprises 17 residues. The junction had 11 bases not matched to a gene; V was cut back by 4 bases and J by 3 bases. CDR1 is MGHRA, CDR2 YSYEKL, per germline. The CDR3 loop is CASSPTPGQGFGNTIYF. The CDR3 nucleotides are TGCGCCAGCAGCCCCACCCCCGGACAGGGCTTTGGAAACACCATATATTTT.

The CDR3 bases are TGCGCCAGCAGCCCCCCAGGGGAGGCCCAGTATTTT. Translation gives CASSPPGEAQYF. This chain links TRBV5-1 with TRBJ2-3, with D perhaps given as TRBD1 or TRBD2 (6 bases each). Germline lookup yields CDR1 SGHRS and CDR2 YFSETQ. The CDR3 contains 12 residues. The V gene lost 4 bases and the J gene lost 12 bases, with 15 bases spanning the gap.

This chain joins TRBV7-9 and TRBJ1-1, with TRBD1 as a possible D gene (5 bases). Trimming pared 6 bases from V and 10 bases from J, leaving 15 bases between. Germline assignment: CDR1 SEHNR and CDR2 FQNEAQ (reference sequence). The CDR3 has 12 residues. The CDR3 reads CASRSTGTGAFF. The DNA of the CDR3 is TGTGCCAGCAGATCTACCGGGACCGGAGCTTTCTTT.

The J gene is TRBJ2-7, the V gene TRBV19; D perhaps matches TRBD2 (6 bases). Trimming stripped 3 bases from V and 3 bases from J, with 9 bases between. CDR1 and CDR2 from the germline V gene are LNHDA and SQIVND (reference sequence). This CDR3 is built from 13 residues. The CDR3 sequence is CASSIQGGYEQYF. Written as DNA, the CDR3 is TGTGCCAGTAGTATTCAGGGAGGCTACGAGCAGTACTTC. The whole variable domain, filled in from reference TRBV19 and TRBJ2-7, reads DGGITQSPKYLFRKEGQNVTLSCEQNLNHDAMYWYRQDPGQGLRLIYYSQIVNDFQKGDIAEGYSVSREKKESFPLTVTSAQKNPTAFYLCASSIQGGYEQYFGPGTRLTVT.

CDR3 sequence reads: CASSEALRAVNTEAFF. CDR3 sequence (DNA): TGTGCCAGCAGTGAAGCGCTTCGGGCCGTGAACACTGAAGCTTTCTTT. The chain recombines TRBV2 with TRBJ1-1; D is undetermined. With 0 bases removed from V and 0 bases from J, the gap between germline ends came to 11 bases. Germline-derived CDR1 and CDR2 are SNHLY and FYNNEI. The CDR3 length is 16 residues.

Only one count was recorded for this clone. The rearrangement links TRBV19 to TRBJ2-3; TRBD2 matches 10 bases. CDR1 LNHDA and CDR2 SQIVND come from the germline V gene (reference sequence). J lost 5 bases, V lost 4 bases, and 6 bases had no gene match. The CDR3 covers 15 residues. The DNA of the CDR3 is TGTGCCAGTAGTAAAACTAGCGGGGTATTAGATACGCAGTATTTT. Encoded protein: CASSKTSGVLDTQYF.

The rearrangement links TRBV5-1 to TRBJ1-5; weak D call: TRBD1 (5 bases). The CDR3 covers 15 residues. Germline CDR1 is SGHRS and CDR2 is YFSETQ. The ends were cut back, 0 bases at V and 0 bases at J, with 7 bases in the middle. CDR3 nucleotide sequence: TGCGCCAGCAGCTTGGGACAGAATAGCAATCAGCCCCAGCATTTT. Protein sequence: CASSLGQNSNQPQHF.

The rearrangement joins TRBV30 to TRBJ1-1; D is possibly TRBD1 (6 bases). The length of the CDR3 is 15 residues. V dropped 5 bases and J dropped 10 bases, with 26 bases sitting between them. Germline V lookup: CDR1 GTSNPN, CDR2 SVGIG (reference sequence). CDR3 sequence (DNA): TGTGCCTGGTCCCCCCTCGGGGGGCAGATCCATCGAGCTTTCTTT. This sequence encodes CAWSPLGGQIHRAFF.

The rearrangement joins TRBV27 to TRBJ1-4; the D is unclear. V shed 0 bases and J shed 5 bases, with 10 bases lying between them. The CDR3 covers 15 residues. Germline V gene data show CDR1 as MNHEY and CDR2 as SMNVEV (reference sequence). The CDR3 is CASSLSGAINEKLFF. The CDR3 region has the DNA TGTGCCAGCAGTTTATCCGGAGCAATAAATGAAAAACTGTTTTTT.

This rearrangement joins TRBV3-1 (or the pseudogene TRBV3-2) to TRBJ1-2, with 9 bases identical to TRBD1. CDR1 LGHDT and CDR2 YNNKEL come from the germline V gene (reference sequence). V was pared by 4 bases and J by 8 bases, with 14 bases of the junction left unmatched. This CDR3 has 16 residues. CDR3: CASSPWTGAMYYGYTF. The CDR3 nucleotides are TGTGCCAGCAGCCCTTGGACAGGGGCCATGTATTACGGCTACACCTTC.

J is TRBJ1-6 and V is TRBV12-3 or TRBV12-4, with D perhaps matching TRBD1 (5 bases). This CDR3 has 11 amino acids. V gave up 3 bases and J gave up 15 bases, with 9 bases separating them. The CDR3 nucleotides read TGTGCCAGCAGTTTGGGGAGGGGCCTCCACTTT. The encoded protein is CASSLGRGLHF.

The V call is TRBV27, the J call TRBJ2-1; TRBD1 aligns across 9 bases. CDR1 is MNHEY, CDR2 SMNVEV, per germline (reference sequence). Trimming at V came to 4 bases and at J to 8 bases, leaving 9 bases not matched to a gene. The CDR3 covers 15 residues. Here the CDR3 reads CASSSPGQGIDEQFF. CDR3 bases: TGTGCCAGCAGTTCCCCGGGACAGGGTATCGATGAGCAGTTCTTC.

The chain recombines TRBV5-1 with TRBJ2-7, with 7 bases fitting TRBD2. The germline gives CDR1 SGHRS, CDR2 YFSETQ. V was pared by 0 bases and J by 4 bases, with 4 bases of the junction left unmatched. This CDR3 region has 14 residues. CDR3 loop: CASSLESSGYEQYF. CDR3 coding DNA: TGCGCCAGCAGCTTGGAGTCTAGCGGATACGAGCAGTACTTC. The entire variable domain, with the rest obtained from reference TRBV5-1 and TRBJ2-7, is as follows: KAGVTQTPRYLIKTRGQQVTLSCSPISGHRSVSWYQQTPGQGLQFLFEYFSETQRNKGNFPGRFSGRQFSNSRSEMNVSTLELGDSALYLCASSLESSGYEQYFGPGTRLTVT.

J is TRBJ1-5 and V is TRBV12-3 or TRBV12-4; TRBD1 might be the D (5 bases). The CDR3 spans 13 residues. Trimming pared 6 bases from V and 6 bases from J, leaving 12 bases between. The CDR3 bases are TGTGCCAGCAGCTATACGAGGGGTCAGCCCCAGCATTTT. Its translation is CASSYTRGQPQHF.

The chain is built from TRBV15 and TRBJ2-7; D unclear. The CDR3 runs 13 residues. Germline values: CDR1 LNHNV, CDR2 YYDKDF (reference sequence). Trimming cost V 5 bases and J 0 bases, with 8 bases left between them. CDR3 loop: CATSAESSYEQYF. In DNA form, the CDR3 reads TGTGCCACCAGCGCAGAGAGCTCCTACGAGCAGTACTTC.

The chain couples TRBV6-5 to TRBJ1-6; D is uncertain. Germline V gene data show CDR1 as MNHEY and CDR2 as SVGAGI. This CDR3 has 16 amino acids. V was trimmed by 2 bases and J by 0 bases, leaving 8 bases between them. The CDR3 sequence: CASSYRGPSYNSPLHF. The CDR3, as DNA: TGTGCCAGCAGTTACCGGGGTCCCTCCTATAATTCACCCCTCCACTTT.

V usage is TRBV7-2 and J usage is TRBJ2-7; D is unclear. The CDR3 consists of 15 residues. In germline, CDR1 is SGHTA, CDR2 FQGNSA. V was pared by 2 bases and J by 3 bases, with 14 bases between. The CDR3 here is CASSLTGSTLYEQYF. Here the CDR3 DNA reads TGTGCCAGCAGCTTAACGGGTTCCACCCTCTACGAGCAGTACTTC.

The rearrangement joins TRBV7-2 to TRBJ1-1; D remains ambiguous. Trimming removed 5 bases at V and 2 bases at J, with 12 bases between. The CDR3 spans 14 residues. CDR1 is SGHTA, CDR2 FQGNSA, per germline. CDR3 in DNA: TGTGCCAGCAGCCCTTTCTCTGGAAACACTGAAGCTTTCTTT. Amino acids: CASSPFSGNTEAFF.

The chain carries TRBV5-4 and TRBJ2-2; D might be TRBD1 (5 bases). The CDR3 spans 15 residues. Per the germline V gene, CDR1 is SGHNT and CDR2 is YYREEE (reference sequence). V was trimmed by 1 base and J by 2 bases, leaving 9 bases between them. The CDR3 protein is CASSLRQINTGELFF. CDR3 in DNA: TGTGCCAGCAGCTTGCGACAGATCAACACCGGGGAGCTGTTTTTT.

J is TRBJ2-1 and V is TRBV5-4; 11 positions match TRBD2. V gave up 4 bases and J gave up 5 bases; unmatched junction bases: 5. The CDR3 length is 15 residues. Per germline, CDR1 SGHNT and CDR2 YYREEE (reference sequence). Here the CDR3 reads CASSTGLAGNNEQFF. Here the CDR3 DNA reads TGTGCCAGCAGCACCGGACTAGCGGGTAACAATGAGCAGTTCTTC.